Below, 30 T cell receptor beta chains from the same sample are listed, as sequenced in a study of blood T cell repertoires in COVID-19. Assay: immunoSEQ multiplex PCR; the TCRdb copy retains only in-frame clones and omits some. The sample yields 50,000 to 75,000 clones, around 92% seen once. Specimen: peripheral blood. The source of these receptors is a man aged 60 to 69 with acute or convalescent COVID-19.

The V gene is TRBV7-2, the J gene TRBJ1-3; TRBD1 agrees at 8 bases. This CDR3 comprises 13 residues. J lost 7 bases, V lost 4 bases, and 3 bases had no gene match. Germline V gives CDR1 SGHTA, CDR2 FQGNSA. The CDR3: CASSSDRANTIYF. In nucleotides, the CDR3 is TGTGCCAGCAGCTCGGACAGGGCGAACACCATATATTTT.

The CDR3 coding sequence is TGTGCCAGCAGCTTGGTGAGGGGGCAGTGGATACGAATAGACACAGATACGCAGTATTTT. Translation: CASSLVRGQWIRIDTDTQYF. J is TRBJ2-3 and V is TRBV5-4; 7 bases are a match to TRBD1. Unmatched junction bases numbered 18, after V lost 0 bases and J lost 2 bases. CDR1 is SGHNT, CDR2 YYREEE, per germline (reference sequence). CDR3 length: 20 amino acids.

V usage is TRBV13 and J usage is TRBJ2-7; 9 bases are shared with TRBD1. J gave up 5 bases and V 5 bases, and 16 bases lay outside the gene matches. The germline CDR1 and CDR2 sequences are PRHDT and FYEKMQ (reference sequence). The CDR3 spans 17 residues. The CDR3 loop is CASSPPPLDRGKNEQYF. The CDR3 nucleotides read TGTGCCAGCAGCCCCCCACCCTTAGACAGGGGGAAAAACGAGCAGTACTTC.

This clone appeared a single time. The rearrangement uses TRBV9 and TRBJ2-7; 8 bases match TRBD1. This CDR3 has 14 amino acids. Trimming removed 4 bases from V and 7 bases from J; junction bases left unmatched: 10. The germline CDR1 and CDR2 sequences are SGDLS and YYNGEE. The CDR3 sequence is CASSFLDRGGEQYF. Here the CDR3 DNA reads TGTGCCAGCAGCTTTCTAGACAGGGGTGGAGAGCAGTACTTC.

The CDR3: CASRQEGNNEQFF. The CDR3 nucleotides read TGTGCCAGCAGGCAGGAAGGAAACAATGAGCAGTTCTTC. The V call is TRBV11-1, the J call TRBJ2-1, with D unclear. CDR3 length: 13 amino acids. Per the germline V gene, CDR1 is SGHAT and CDR2 is FQDESV (reference sequence). The germline V and J ends were trimmed by 6 bases and 5 bases, with 11 bases remaining between them.

This clone was counted once. The chain recombines TRBV6-5 with TRBJ1-1; a possible D gene is TRBD1 (6 bases). The CDR3 runs 14 residues. CDR1 and CDR2 (germline): MNHEY, SVGAGI. Trimming removed 4 bases from V and 0 bases from J, with 9 bases in between. This chain's CDR3 is CASSWTVLNTEAFF. For the CDR3, the DNA is TGTGCCAGCAGTTGGACAGTACTGAACACTGAAGCTTTCTTT.

The chain recombines TRBV18 with TRBJ2-5, with 8 positions matching TRBD1. This CDR3 is built from 17 residues. J gave up 5 bases and V 3 bases, and 14 bases lay outside the gene matches. Germline CDR1 KGHSH, CDR2 LQKENI. The CDR3 nucleotides read TGTGCCAGCTCACCCTCCCTACAGGGGGACCCGGGCGAGACCCAGTACTTC. Translation: CASSPSLQGDPGETQYF.

The chain couples TRBV3-1 (or the pseudogene TRBV3-2) to TRBJ2-3; TRBD2 aligns across 8 bases. The CDR3 is made up of 16 amino acids. Trimming took 1 base from V and 2 from J; bases not matched to a gene: 5. Germline CDR1 LGHDT, CDR2 YNNKEL (reference sequence). This chain's CDR3 is CASSQVSGGATDTQYF. In DNA, the CDR3 is TGTGCCAGCAGCCAAGTTTCCGGGGGGGCCACAGATACGCAGTATTTT.

The chain uses TRBV29-1 and TRBJ1-2, with 8 positions matching TRBD1. The CDR3 runs to 14 residues. Unmatched junction bases numbered 5, after V lost 1 base and J lost 4 bases. CDR1 SQVTM and CDR2 ANQGSEA come from the germline V gene. The CDR3 region is CSVEGRQGTYGYTF. DNA for the CDR3: TGCAGCGTTGAAGGCCGACAGGGGACCTATGGCTACACCTTC.

The chain employs TRBV6-6 and TRBJ2-1; 8 nucleotides agree with TRBD1. J gave up 8 bases and V 5 bases, and 5 bases lay outside the gene matches. CDR3 length equals 13 residues. In germline, CDR1 is MNHNY, CDR2 SVGAGI (reference sequence). CDR3 sequence: CASSPPQGDEQFF. As DNA, the CDR3 is TGTGCCAGCAGTCCCCCACAGGGGGATGAGCAGTTCTTC.

The J gene is TRBJ1-2, the V gene TRBV6-5; 8 nucleotides align to TRBD1. This CDR3 is built from 13 residues. The V segment lost 2 bases and the J segment 8 bases; nucleotides outside the gene matches: 4. Germline lookup yields CDR1 MNHEY and CDR2 SVGAGI. The CDR3 sequence: CASSYPRGRGYTF. For the CDR3, the DNA is TGTGCCAGCAGTTACCCCAGGGGGCGAGGCTACACCTTC.

The count of this clone is one. The chain employs TRBV2 and TRBJ1-5; D may be TRBD1 (6 bases). Per the germline V gene, CDR1 is SNHLY and CDR2 is FYNNEI. This CDR3 comprises 13 residues. V lost 6 bases, J lost 5 bases, and 11 bases lay in between. The CDR3, as DNA: TGTGCCAGCAGGCCAGGGACATATCAGCCCCAGCATTTT. Translation gives CASRPGTYQPQHF.

In this sample, this clone turned up once. This chain connects TRBV27 to TRBJ1-5; D gene uncertain. V was pared by 7 bases and J by 3 bases, with 13 bases between. Germline CDR1 reads MNHEY; CDR2 reads SMNVEV (reference sequence). The CDR3 has 14 residues. The CDR3: CASKAERDNQPQHF. DNA of the CDR3: TGTGCCAGCAAGGCTGAGAGGGACAATCAGCCCCAGCATTTT.

The J gene is TRBJ1-1, the V gene TRBV18, with D perhaps TRBD1 (5 bases). The CDR3 has 13 amino acids. Germline lookup yields CDR1 KGHSH and CDR2 LQKENI. The V end lost 5 bases, the J end lost 7 bases, and 14 bases lay between the germline ends. CDR3 protein: CASSVGQGDEAFF. Written as DNA, the CDR3 is TGTGCCAGCTCAGTAGGACAAGGCGATGAAGCTTTCTTT.

This clone was found once. The rearrangement joins TRBV18 to TRBJ2-1; D is uncertain. V shed 2 bases and J shed 0 bases, with 5 bases lying between them. The CDR3 runs 14 residues. Germline-derived CDR1 and CDR2 are KGHSH and LQKENI. The CDR3 protein is CASSPNSSYNEQFF. The CDR3 DNA reads as TGTGCCAGCTCACCAAACTCCTCCTACAATGAGCAGTTCTTC.

The gene calls are TRBV27 and TRBJ1-5, with 7 nucleotides matching TRBD1. The J segment lost 1 base and the V segment lost 2 bases, leaving 5 bases of the junction unmatched. The CDR3 contains 16 residues. Germline V gene sequence: CDR1 MNHEY, CDR2 SMNVEV (reference sequence). CDR3 DNA sequence: TGTGCCAGCAGTTTACAACAGGGGAGGAGCAATCAGCCCCAGCATTTT. Translation: CASSLQQGRSNQPQHF.

The J gene is TRBJ2-3, the V gene TRBV9; maybe TRBD2 (6 bases). Trimming pared 2 bases from V and 3 bases from J, leaving 10 bases between. The CDR3 extends over 14 amino acids. The germline V gene encodes CDR1 SGDLS and CDR2 YYNGEE. The CDR3 is CASSVTGTTDTQYF. CDR3 DNA: TGTGCCAGCAGCGTGACCGGGACTACAGATACGCAGTATTTT.

The rearrangement links TRBV6-5 to TRBJ1-2, with a possible D match to TRBD1 (6 bases). Germline V gene data show CDR1 as MNHEY and CDR2 as SVGAGI. V lost 6 bases, J lost 2 bases, and 13 bases lay in between. This CDR3 is 14 amino acids long. CDR3 DNA sequence: TGTGCCAGCAGCATGGACAGTATGAACTATGGCTACACCTTC. Its protein is CASSMDSMNYGYTF.

The V and J genes are TRBV14 and TRBJ2-1; 8 nucleotides match TRBD2. The CDR3 has 16 residues. V lost 4 bases to trimming and J lost 8 bases; unmatched junction nucleotides: 13. Germline CDR1 is SGHDN and CDR2 is FVKESK. Here the CDR3 DNA reads TGTGCCAGCAGCCCCCTAACGGGGGGGCCGGGGGATGAGCAGTTCTTC. It is translated as CASSPLTGGPGDEQFF.

This chain uses TRBV5-1 with TRBJ1-1, with a tentative D call TRBD1 (5 bases). Trimming shortened V by 7 bases and J by 1 base, and 11 bases separated the two germline ends. The CDR3 runs to 13 residues. Germline CDR1 is SGHRS and CDR2 is YFSETQ. This CDR3 is CASRRGPNTEAFF. The CDR3 region has the DNA TGCGCCAGCCGGAGGGGCCCGAACACTGAAGCTTTCTTT.

V is TRBV19 and J is TRBJ2-3; 8 bases agree with TRBD1. Germline V gene data show CDR1 as LNHDA and CDR2 as SQIVND (reference sequence). Trimming cost V 6 bases and J 2 bases; bases outside gene matches: 7. This CDR3 has 15 amino acids. CDR3 in amino acids: CASRSTGAPTDTQYF. DNA of the CDR3: TGTGCCAGTAGATCGACAGGGGCCCCCACAGATACGCAGTATTTT.

The V and J genes are TRBV2 and TRBJ1-1; D not resolved. Trimming took off 4 bases at V and 5 bases at J, with 5 bases between the two ends. Germline V gene sequence: CDR1 SNHLY, CDR2 FYNNEI. The CDR3 is 11 residues long. The DNA of the CDR3 is TGTGCCAGCAGTGTAAAAACTGAAGCTTTCTTT. This codes for CASSVKTEAFF.

The V gene is TRBV28, the J gene TRBJ1-1, with 8 bases lining up with TRBD1. Germline assignment: CDR1 MDHEN and CDR2 SYDVKM. This CDR3 spans 14 amino acids. The ends lost 6 bases at V and 2 bases at J; junction bases unmatched: 5. CDR3 sequence (DNA): TGTGCCAGCAGGCGACAGGGGCCCAACACTGAAGCTTTCTTT. Its protein is CASRRQGPNTEAFF.

The chain employs TRBV5-1 and TRBJ1-2; 7 nucleotides align to TRBD1. V trimming: 2 bases; J trimming: 4 bases; junction bases outside the gene matches: 5. CDR3 length: 14 residues. CDR1 is SGHRS, CDR2 YFSETQ, per germline. In nucleotides, the CDR3 is TGCGCCAGCAGCTTACAGGGGTGGACCTATGGCTACACCTTC. It yields the protein CASSLQGWTYGYTF.

J is TRBJ1-2 and V is TRBV5-1, with TRBD1 identical over 7 bases. The germline V gene encodes CDR1 SGHRS and CDR2 YFSETQ. The V and J ends lost 2 bases and 7 bases, in that order; junction bases with no gene match: 5. The CDR3 contains 13 residues. The CDR3 reads CASSFDRVSGYTF. CDR3 bases: TGCGCCAGCAGCTTCGACAGGGTTTCTGGCTACACCTTC.

V is TRBV9 and J is TRBJ2-7, with a tentative D call TRBD1 (5 bases). There are 15 residues in the CDR3. Germline values: CDR1 SGDLS, CDR2 YYNGEE. Trimming removed 0 bases at V and 0 bases at J, with 10 bases between. CDR3 in DNA: TGTGCCAGCAGCGTAGGGCAGGGTCACTCCTACGAGCAGTACTTC. Translation: CASSVGQGHSYEQYF.

This chain joins TRBV7-6 and TRBJ2-1; 15 bases fit TRBD2. The CDR3 has 17 residues. Trimming removed 3 bases from V and 8 bases from J; junction bases left unmatched: 8. In germline, CDR1 is SGHVS, CDR2 FNYEAQ. CDR3 sequence reads: CASSLTWTSGGADEQFF. CDR3 coding DNA: TGTGCCAGCAGCTTGACCTGGACTAGCGGGGGGGCCGATGAGCAGTTCTTC.

The V and J genes are TRBV4-1 and TRBJ1-4, with 7 bases identical to TRBD1. CDR1 and CDR2 (germline): MGHRA, YSYEKL. After removal of 2 bases from V and 7 bases from J, the junction contained 10 bases not matched to a gene. CDR3 size: 16 residues. In nucleotides, the CDR3 is TGCGCCAGCAGCCAAAAGCCACAGGGGTCGCCTGAAAAACTGTTTTTT. Translation: CASSQKPQGSPEKLFF.

The DNA for the CDR3 is TGCGCCAGCAGCTTGGATGGGGCAGGTTCACCCCTCCACTTT. This codes for CASSLDGAGSPLHF. The J gene is TRBJ1-6, the V gene TRBV5-1; a weak D match, TRBD1 (5 bases). Trimming took off 0 bases at V and 9 bases at J, with 10 bases between the two ends. This CDR3 is built from 14 residues. The germline gives CDR1 SGHRS, CDR2 YFSETQ. Full variable domain (rest looked up from reference TRBV5-1 and TRBJ1-6): KAGVTQTPRYLIKTRGQQVTLSCSPISGHRSVSWYQQTPGQGLQFLFEYFSETQRNKGNFPGRFSGRQFSNSRSEMNVSTLELGDSALYLCASSLDGAGSPLHFGNGTRLTVT.

The V and J genes are TRBV6-5 and TRBJ2-7; D ambiguous. This CDR3 has 16 amino acids. V was clipped by 4 bases and J by 4 bases, with 20 bases between them. Germline V gene lookup returns CDR1 MNHEY and CDR2 SVGAGI. The CDR3 region is CASSSSLDFVAYEQYF. The CDR3 coding sequence is TGTGCCAGCAGTTCCTCTCTAGATTTCGTGGCATACGAGCAGTACTTC.